The next 15 T cell receptor beta chains were all read from a single sample in a study of cytotoxic CD8 clonotypes in ibrutinib-treated CLL. The data were produced by immunoSEQ multiplex PCR, yet TCRdb's version contains in-frame clones alone and is incomplete. The repertoire has approximately 330,000 clones, roughly 80% of them found once; the top ten carry over 5%. The starting material was PBMCs, obtained before ibrutinib treatment. Source of these receptors: a human donor with chronic lymphocytic leukemia.

The chain carries TRBV7-6 and TRBJ2-2; a possible D gene is TRBD1 (7 bases). V lost 4 bases and J lost 3, with 24 bases in between. The CDR3 is 19 amino acids. Germline V gives CDR1 SGHVS, CDR2 FNYEAQ. The CDR3 region is CASSYTGAYVSGDTGELFF. The CDR3 DNA follows: TGTGCCAGCAGCTATACAGGGGCCTACGTGTCGGGAGACACCGGGGAGCTGTTTTTT. Complete variable domain (other parts from reference TRBV7-6 and TRBJ2-2): GAGVSQSPRYKVTKRGQDVALRCDPISGHVSLYWYRQALGQGPEFLTYFNYEAQQDKSGLPNDRFSAERPEGSISTLTIQRTEQRDSAMYRCASSYTGAYVSGDTGELFFGEGSRLTVL.

This chain links TRBV6-5 with TRBJ2-3, with a possible D match to TRBD2 (6 bases). Germline CDR1 and CDR2: MNHEY and SVGAGI. V lost 5 bases and J 2 bases, leaving 11 bases between the germline ends. This CDR3 contains 14 residues. The CDR3 DNA follows: TGTGCCAGCAGTGACCTAGCGTACACAGATACGCAGTATTTT. Amino acid sequence: CASSDLAYTDTQYF.

This chain uses TRBV27 with TRBJ1-2; TRBD1 is a possible D gene (5 bases). V lost 5 bases and J 6 bases, leaving 19 bases between the germline ends. Looked up from germline, CDR1 is MNHEY and CDR2 is SMNVEV (reference sequence). The CDR3 extends over 15 amino acids. The CDR3 region has the DNA TGTGCCAGCAGTACTAGACAGATTGCAATAGATGGCTACACCTTC. Translated, it gives CASSTRQIAIDGYTF.

The rearrangement uses TRBV5-6 and TRBJ2-7, with unresolved D. This CDR3 region has 13 residues. Per the germline V gene, CDR1 is SGHDT and CDR2 is YYEEEE. V was trimmed by 4 bases and J by 3 bases, leaving 11 bases between them. DNA for the CDR3: TGTGCCAGCAGCGCCGACACAGACTACGAGCAGTACTTC. Encoded protein: CASSADTDYEQYF.

The gene calls are TRBV29-1 and TRBJ2-5; D remains unclear. The CDR3 runs to 12 residues. With 6 bases removed from V and 1 base from J, the gap between germline ends came to 9 bases. Germline V gene sequence: CDR1 SQVTM, CDR2 ANQGSEA. The CDR3 DNA follows: TGCAGCGTGGGCGAACCCCAAGAGACCCAGTACTTC. Protein sequence: CSVGEPQETQYF.

V usage is TRBV6-5 and J usage is TRBJ1-2; D unresolved. The V end lost 10 bases, the J end lost 0 bases, and 12 bases lay between the germline ends. The CDR3 is made up of 13 amino acids. From germline, CDR1 is MNHEY and CDR2 SVGAGI. The CDR3: CATFGGSNYGYTF. In DNA form, the CDR3 reads TGTGCCACCTTTGGAGGTTCTAACTATGGCTACACCTTC.

This rearrangement joins TRBV10-1 to TRBJ2-7; perhaps TRBD2 as D (5 bases). The germline CDR1 and CDR2 sequences are WNHNN and SYGVQD (reference sequence). CDR3 length equals 16 residues. V gave up 6 bases and J gave up 5 bases, with 23 bases separating them. The CDR3 is CASSPSRTFPRNEQYF. CDR3 nucleotides: TGCGCCAGCAGCCCGAGTCGGACTTTCCCTCGGAACGAGCAGTACTTC.

V gene TRBV9 combines with J gene TRBJ2-2, with 9 bases lining up with TRBD1. The J segment lost 7 bases and the V segment lost 0 bases, leaving 10 bases of the junction unmatched. The CDR3 is 17 residues long. CDR1 and CDR2 (germline): SGDLS, YYNGEE. The CDR3 nucleotides read TGTGCCAGCAGCGTAGGCCCTTATACAGGGGGCAGCGGGGAGCTGTTTTTT. Protein product: CASSVGPYTGGSGELFF.

On this clone itself: Other DNA variants within this sample encode the same CDR3. The J gene is TRBJ1-2, the V gene TRBV4-1, with D possibly being TRBD1 (5 bases). The V gene's germline CDR1 is MGHRA and CDR2 YSYEKL. V dropped 0 bases and J dropped 2 bases, with 7 bases sitting between them. The CDR3 contains 14 residues. CDR3 residues: CASSQDRTNYGYTF. CDR3 in DNA: TGCGCCAGCAGCCAAGATAGGACAAACTATGGCTACACCTTC.

The chain carries TRBV10-3 and TRBJ2-2; 9 nucleotides agree with TRBD2. CDR1 ENHRY and CDR2 SYGVKD come from the germline V gene. This CDR3 has 15 residues. J gave up 0 bases and V 8 bases, and 4 bases lay outside the gene matches. CDR3 sequence (DNA): TGTGCCATCGGTGGACTAGCGACGAACACCGGGGAGCTGTTTTTT. Its translation is CAIGGLATNTGELFF.

V usage is TRBV6-1 and J usage is TRBJ1-2; the D is unclear. This CDR3 is 13 amino acids long. The germline V and J ends were trimmed by 2 bases and 4 bases, with 8 bases remaining between them. Germline V gives CDR1 MNHNS, CDR2 SASEGT. Here the CDR3 reads CASSERERYGYTF. In nucleotides, the CDR3 is TGTGCCAGCAGTGAACGCGAGCGCTATGGCTACACCTTC.

This clone occurred once. The chain is built from TRBV6-5 and TRBJ2-7, with D unclear. Germline-derived CDR1 and CDR2 are MNHEY and SVGAGI. This CDR3 comprises 12 residues. The V end was cut by 1 base, the J end by 7 bases, with 8 bases between. CDR3 sequence reads: CASSYFGGEQYF. DNA of the CDR3: TGTGCCAGCAGTTACTTCGGTGGAGAGCAGTACTTC.

The chain employs TRBV2 and TRBJ2-5, with 7 nucleotides matching TRBD2. CDR1 and CDR2 (germline): SNHLY, FYNNEI. CDR3 length: 15 amino acids. J gave up 5 bases and V 4 bases, and 10 bases lay outside the gene matches. The CDR3 protein is CASSALRGGPETQYF. The DNA for the CDR3 is TGTGCCAGCAGTGCGTTGAGGGGAGGGCCTGAGACCCAGTACTTC.

The CDR3 DNA is TGTGCCAGCAGCCATAGCTCCTACGAGCAGTACTTC. Protein product: CASSHSSYEQYF. J is TRBJ2-7 and V is TRBV28; D is uncertain. The CDR3 has 12 residues. V was pared by 6 bases and J by 0 bases, with 6 bases between. Germline lookup yields CDR1 MDHEN and CDR2 SYDVKM.

The rearrangement uses TRBV18 and TRBJ2-1, with 9 bases fitting TRBD1. CDR3 size: 15 residues. Germline CDR1 reads KGHSH; CDR2 reads LQKENI. The V and J ends lost 5 bases and 8 bases, in that order; junction bases with no gene match: 10. The CDR3 DNA reads TGTGCCAGCTCAACAACGGGACAGGGCCTCTATGAGCAGTTCTTC. It specifies CASSTTGQGLYEQFF.